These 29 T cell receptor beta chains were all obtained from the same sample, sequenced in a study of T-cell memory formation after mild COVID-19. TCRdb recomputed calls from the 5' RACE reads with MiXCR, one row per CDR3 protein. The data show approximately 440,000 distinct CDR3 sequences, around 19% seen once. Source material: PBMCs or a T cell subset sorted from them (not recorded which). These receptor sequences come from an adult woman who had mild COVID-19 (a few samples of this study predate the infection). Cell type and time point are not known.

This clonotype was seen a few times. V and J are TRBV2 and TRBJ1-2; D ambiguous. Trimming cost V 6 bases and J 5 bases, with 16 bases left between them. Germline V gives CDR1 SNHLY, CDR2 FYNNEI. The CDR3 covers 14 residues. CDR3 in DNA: TGTGCCAGCAGCGACAAGACCTCGGCGTATGGCTACACCTTC. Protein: CASSDKTSAYGYTF.

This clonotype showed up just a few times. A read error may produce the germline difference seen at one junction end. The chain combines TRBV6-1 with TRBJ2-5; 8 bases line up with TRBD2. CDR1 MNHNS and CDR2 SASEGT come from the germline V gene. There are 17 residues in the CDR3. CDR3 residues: CASREGAGAPDRETQYF. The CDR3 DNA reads TGTGCCAGCAGGGAAGGAGCGGGGGCCCCAGATCGAGAGACCCAGTACTTC.

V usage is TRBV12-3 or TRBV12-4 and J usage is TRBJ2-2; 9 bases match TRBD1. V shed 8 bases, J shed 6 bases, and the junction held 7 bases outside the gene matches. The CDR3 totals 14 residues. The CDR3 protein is CASGTQGASGELFF. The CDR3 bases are TGTGCCAGCGGAACACAGGGGGCGTCCGGGGAGCTGTTTTTT.

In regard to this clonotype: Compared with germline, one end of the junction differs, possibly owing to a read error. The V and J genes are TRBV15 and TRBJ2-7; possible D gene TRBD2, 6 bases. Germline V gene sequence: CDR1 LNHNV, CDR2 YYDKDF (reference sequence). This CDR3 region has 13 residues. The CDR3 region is CATSGDDSDDQYF. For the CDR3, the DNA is TGTGCCACCTCGGGGGATGACAGTGACGATCAGTACTTC.

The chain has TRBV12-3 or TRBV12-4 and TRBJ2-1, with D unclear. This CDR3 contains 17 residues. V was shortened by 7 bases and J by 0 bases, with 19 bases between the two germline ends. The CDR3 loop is CASTSSDWVSSYNEQFF. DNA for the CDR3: TGTGCCAGCACCTCATCAGACTGGGTGAGCTCCTACAATGAGCAGTTCTTC.

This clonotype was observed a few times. This CDR3 reads CASSVDRAYGYTF. For the CDR3, the DNA is TGTGCCAGCAGCGTCGACAGGGCGTATGGCTACACCTTC. V and J are TRBV7-9 and TRBJ1-2; 7 nucleotides line up with TRBD1. Germline V gene sequence: CDR1 SEHNR, CDR2 FQNEAQ (reference sequence). The CDR3 extends over 13 amino acids. V dropped 5 bases and J dropped 5; count of bases not matched to a gene: 5.

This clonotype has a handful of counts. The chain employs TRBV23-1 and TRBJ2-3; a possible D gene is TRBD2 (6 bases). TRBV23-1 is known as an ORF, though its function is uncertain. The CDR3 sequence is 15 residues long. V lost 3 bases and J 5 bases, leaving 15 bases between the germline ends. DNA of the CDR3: TGCGCCAGCAGTCAGACTAGGAAACGAGGAGATACGCAGTATTTT. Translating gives CASSQTRKRGDTQYF.

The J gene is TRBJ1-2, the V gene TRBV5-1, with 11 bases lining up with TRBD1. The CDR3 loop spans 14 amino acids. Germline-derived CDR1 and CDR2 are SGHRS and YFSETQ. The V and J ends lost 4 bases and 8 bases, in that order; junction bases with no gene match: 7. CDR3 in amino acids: CASSIGQGAQGYTF. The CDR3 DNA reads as TGCGCCAGCAGCATTGGACAGGGGGCGCAAGGCTACACCTTC.

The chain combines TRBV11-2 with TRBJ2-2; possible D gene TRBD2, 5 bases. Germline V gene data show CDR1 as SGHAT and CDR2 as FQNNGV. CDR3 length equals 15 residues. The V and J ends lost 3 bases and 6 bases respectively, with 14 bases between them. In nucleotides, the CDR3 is TGTGCCAGCAGCTTCTCGGGGATTAGTGCCGGGGAGCTGTTTTTT. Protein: CASSFSGISAGELFF.

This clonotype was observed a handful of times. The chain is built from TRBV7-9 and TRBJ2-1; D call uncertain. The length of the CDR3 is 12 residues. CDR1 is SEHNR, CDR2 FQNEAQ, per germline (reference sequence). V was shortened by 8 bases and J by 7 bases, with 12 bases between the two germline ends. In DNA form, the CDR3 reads TGTGCCAGCCGAGTGGGTATAAATGAGCAGTTCTTC. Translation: CASRVGINEQFF.

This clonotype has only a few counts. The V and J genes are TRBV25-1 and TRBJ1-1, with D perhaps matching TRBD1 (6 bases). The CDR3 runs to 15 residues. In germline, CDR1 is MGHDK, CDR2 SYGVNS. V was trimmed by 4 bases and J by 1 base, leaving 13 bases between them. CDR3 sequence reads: CASSVLRGGNTEAFF. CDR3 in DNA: TGTGCCAGCAGTGTCCTCCGAGGGGGGAACACTGAAGCTTTCTTT.

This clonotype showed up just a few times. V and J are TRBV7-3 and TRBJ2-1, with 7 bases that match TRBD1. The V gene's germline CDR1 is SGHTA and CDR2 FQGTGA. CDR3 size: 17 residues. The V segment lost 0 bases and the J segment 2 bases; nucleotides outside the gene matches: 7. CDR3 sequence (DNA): TGTGCCAGCAGCTTAACACAGGGGAGACCCCCCTACAATGAGCAGTTCTTC. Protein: CASSLTQGRPPYNEQFF.

DNA for the CDR3: TGTGCCAGCAGCTTAGGTCGGGGTGCCGAGCTAGCCAAAAACATTCAGTACTTC. It encodes CASSLGRGAELAKNIQYF. The rearrangement uses TRBV7-2 and TRBJ2-4; TRBD2 is a possible D gene (5 bases). From germline, CDR1 is SGHTA and CDR2 FQGNSA. Trimming pared 1 base from V and 0 bases from J, leaving 16 bases between. The CDR3 sequence is 18 residues long.

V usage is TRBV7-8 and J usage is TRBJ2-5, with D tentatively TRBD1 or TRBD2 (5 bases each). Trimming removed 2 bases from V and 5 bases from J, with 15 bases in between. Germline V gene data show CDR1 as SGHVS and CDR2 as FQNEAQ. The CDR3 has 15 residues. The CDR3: CASSLWASEGETQYF. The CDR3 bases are TGTGCCAGCAGCTTATGGGCCTCCGAGGGGGAGACCCAGTACTTC.

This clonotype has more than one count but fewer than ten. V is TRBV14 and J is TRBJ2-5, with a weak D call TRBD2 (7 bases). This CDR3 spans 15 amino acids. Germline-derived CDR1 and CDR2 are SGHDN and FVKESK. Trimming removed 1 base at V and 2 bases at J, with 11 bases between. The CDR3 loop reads CASSQAGGRQETQYF. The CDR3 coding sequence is TGTGCCAGCAGCCAAGCGGGGGGCCGGCAAGAGACCCAGTACTTC.

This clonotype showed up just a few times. CDR3 residues: CASSEWSGQETQYF. In nucleotides, the CDR3 is TGTGCCAGCAGTGAATGGTCAGGCCAAGAGACCCAGTACTTC. The chain recombines TRBV6-1 with TRBJ2-5; D uncertain. The CDR3 sequence is 14 residues long. In germline, CDR1 is MNHNS, CDR2 SASEGT. V dropped 2 bases and J dropped 1 base, with 8 bases sitting between them.

CDR3 residues: CAISDRDRGYGYTF. CDR3 nucleotides: TGTGCCATCAGTGACCGGGACAGGGGATATGGCTACACCTTC. V is TRBV10-3 and J is TRBJ1-2; 10 bases align to TRBD1. Trimming at V came to 3 bases and at J to 5 bases, leaving 3 bases not matched to a gene. This CDR3 comprises 14 residues. Germline V CDR1 and CDR2: ENHRY, SYGVKD.

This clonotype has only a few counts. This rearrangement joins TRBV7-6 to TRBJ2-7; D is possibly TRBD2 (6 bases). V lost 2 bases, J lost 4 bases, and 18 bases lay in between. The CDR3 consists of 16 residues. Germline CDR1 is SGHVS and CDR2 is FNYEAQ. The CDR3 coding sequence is TGTGCCAGCAGCTTACACGTGCCTAGCGTAAGATACGAGCAGTACTTC. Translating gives CASSLHVPSVRYEQYF.

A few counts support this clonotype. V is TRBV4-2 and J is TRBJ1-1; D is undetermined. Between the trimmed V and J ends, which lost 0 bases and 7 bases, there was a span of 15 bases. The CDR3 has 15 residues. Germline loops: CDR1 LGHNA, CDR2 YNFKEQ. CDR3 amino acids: CASSQETNPIYEAFF. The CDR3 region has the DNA TGTGCCAGCAGCCAAGAGACAAACCCGATATATGAAGCTTTCTTT.

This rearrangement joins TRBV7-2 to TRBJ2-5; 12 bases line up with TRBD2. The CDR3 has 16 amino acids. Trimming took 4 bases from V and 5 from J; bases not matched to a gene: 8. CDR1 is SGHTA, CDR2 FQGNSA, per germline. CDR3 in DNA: TGTGCCAGCAGCTACGGACTAGCGGGGTCCCTTGAGACCCAGTACTTC. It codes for CASSYGLAGSLETQYF.

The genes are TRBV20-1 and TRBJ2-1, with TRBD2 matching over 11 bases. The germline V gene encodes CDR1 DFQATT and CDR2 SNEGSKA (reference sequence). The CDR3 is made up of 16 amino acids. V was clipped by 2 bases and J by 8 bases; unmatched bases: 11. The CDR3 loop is CSARPMGLAVVYEQFF. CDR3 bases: TGCAGTGCTAGACCCATGGGACTAGCGGTGGTCTATGAGCAGTTCTTC.

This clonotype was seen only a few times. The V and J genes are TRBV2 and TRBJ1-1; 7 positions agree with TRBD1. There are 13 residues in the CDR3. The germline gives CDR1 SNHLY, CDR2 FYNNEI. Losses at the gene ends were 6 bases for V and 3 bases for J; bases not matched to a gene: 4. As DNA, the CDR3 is TGTGCCAGCAGAGGGGGCAGGGACACTGAAGCTTTCTTT. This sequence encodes CASRGGRDTEAFF.

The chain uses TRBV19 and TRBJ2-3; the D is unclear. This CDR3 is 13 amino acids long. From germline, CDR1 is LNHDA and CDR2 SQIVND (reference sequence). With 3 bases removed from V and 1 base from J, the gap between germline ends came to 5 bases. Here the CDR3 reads CASSIVGTDTQYF. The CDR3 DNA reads TGTGCCAGTAGTATCGTGGGCACAGATACGCAGTATTTT.

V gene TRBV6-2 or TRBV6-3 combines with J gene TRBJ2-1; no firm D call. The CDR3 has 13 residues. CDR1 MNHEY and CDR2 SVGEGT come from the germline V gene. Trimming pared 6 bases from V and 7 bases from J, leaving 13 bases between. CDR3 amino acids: CASSFVPSNEQFF. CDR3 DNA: TGTGCCAGCAGCTTCGTGCCCTCTAATGAGCAGTTCTTC.

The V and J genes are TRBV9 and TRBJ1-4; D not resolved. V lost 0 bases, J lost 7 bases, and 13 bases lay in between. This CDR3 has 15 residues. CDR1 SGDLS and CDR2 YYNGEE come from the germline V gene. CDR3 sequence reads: CASSVGFVESEKLFF. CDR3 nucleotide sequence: TGTGCCAGCAGCGTAGGATTTGTGGAGAGTGAAAAACTGTTTTTT.

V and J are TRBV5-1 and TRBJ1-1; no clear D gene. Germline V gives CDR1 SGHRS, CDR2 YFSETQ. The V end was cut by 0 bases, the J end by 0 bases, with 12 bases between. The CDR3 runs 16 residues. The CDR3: CASSLVDGTLNTEAFF. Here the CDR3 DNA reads TGCGCCAGCAGCTTGGTCGACGGCACCTTGAACACTGAAGCTTTCTTT.

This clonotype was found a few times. DNA of the CDR3: TGTGCCAGTCTTACGGCGGTTTATAGCAATCAGCCCCAGCATTTT. Translating it yields CASLTAVYSNQPQHF. The chain employs TRBV5-4 and TRBJ1-5; no clear D gene. Trimming removed 8 bases at V and 0 bases at J, with 15 bases between. This CDR3 has 15 residues. CDR1 is SGHNT, CDR2 YYREEE, per germline (reference sequence).

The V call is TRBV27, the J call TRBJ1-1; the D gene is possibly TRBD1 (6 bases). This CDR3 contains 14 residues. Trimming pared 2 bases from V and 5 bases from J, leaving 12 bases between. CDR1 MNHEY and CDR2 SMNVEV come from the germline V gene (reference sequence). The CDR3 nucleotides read TGTGCCAGCAGTTTACCGGACAGTCGGACTGAAGCTTTCTTT. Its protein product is CASSLPDSRTEAFF.

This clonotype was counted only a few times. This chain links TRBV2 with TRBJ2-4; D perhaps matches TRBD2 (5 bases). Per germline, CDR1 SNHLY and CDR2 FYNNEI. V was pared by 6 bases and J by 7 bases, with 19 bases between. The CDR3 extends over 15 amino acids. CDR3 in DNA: TGTGCCAGCAGGAAAAGAGGGATCGGGTGGAACATTCAGTACTTC. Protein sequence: CASRKRGIGWNIQYF.